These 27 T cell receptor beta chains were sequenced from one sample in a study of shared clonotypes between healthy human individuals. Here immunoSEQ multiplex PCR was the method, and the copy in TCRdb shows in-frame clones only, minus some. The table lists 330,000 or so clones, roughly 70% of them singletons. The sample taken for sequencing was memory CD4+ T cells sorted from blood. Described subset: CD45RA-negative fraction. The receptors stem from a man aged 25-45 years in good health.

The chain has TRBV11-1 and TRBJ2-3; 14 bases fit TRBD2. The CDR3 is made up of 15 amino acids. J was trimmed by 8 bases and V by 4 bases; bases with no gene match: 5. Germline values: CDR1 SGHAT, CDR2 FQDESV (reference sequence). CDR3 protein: CASSWRLAGGGTQYF. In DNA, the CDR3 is TGTGCCAGCAGCTGGAGACTAGCGGGAGGGGGTACGCAGTATTTT.

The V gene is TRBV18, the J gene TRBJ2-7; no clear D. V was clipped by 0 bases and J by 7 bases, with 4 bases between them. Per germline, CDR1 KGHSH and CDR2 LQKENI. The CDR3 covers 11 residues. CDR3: CASSPPSEQYF. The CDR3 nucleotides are TGTGCCAGCTCACCACCGTCTGAGCAGTACTTC. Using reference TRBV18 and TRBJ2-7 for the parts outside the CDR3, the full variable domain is NAGVMQNPRHLVRRRGQEARLRCSPMKGHSHVYWYRQLPEEGLKFMVYLQKENIIDESGMPKERFSAEFPKEGPSILRIQQVVRGDSAAYFCASSPPSEQYFGPGTRLTVT.

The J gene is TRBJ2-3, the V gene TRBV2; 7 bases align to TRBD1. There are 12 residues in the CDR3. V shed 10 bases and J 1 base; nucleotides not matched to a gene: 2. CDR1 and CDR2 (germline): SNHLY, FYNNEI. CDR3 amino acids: CATGQGTDTQYF. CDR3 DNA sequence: TGTGCCACTGGACAGGGCACAGATACGCAGTATTTT. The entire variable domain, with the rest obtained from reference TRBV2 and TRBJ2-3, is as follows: EPEVTQTPSHQVTQMGQEVILRCVPISNHLYFYWYRQILGQKVEFLVSFYNNEISEKSEIFDDQFSVERPDGSNFTLKIRSTKLEDSAMYFCATGQGTDTQYFGPGTRLTVL.

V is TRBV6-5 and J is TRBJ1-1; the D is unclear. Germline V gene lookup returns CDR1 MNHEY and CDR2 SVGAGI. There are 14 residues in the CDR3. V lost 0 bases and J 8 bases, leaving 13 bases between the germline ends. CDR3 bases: TGTGCCAGCAGTTACTCGCTCCTCACCGCGGAAGCTTTCTTT. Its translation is CASSYSLLTAEAFF.

The CDR3: CASSPALAKNIQYF. In DNA form, the CDR3 reads TGTGCCAGCAGCCCGGCCCTGGCCAAAAACATTCAGTACTTC. V is TRBV7-2 and J is TRBJ2-4; D unresolved. The V end was cut by 5 bases, the J end by 1 base, with 9 bases between. The germline V gene encodes CDR1 SGHTA and CDR2 FQGNSA. The CDR3 covers 14 residues.

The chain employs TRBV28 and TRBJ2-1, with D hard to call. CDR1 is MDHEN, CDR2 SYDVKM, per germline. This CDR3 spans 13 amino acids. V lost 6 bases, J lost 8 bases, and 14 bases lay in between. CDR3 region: CASRQGLWDEQFF. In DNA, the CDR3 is TGTGCCAGCAGGCAAGGGCTCTGGGATGAGCAGTTCTTC.

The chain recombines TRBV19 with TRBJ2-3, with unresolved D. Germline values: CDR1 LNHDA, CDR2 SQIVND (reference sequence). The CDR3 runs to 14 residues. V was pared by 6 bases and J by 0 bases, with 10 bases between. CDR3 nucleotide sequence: TGTGCCAGTAGGAAGACGGCTAGCACAGATACGCAGTATTTT. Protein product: CASRKTASTDTQYF.

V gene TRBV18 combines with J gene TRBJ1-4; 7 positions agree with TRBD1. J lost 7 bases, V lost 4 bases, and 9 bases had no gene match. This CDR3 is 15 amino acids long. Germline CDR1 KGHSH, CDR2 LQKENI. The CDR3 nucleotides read TGTGCCAGCTCACTCTCCGGGACAGACGGTGAAAAACTGTTTTTT. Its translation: CASSLSGTDGEKLFF.

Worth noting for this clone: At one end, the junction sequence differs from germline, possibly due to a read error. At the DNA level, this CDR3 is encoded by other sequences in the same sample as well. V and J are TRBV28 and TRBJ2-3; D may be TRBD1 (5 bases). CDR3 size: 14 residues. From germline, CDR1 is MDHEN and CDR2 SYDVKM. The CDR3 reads CASRKGKSTDTQYF. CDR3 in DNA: TGTGCCAGCCGCAAGGGGAAAAGCACAGATACGCAATATTTT.

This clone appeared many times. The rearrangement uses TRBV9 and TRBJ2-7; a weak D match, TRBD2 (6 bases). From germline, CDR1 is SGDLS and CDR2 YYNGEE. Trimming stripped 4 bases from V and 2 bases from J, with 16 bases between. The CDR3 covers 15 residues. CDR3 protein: CASSPGGDPTYEQYF. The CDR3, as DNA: TGTGCCAGCAGCCCAGGAGGGGATCCAACCTACGAGCAGTACTTC.

The CDR3 coding sequence is TGTGCCAGCTCACCGAGGACCTTGACGCCCTACGAGCAGTACTTC. It yields the protein CASSPRTLTPYEQYF. J is TRBJ2-7 and V is TRBV18; D remains unclear. The ends were cut back, 3 bases at V and 2 bases at J, with 14 bases in the middle. The CDR3 runs 15 residues. Germline CDR1 reads KGHSH; CDR2 reads LQKENI. Using reference TRBV18 and TRBJ2-7 for the parts outside the CDR3, the full variable domain is NAGVMQNPRHLVRRRGQEARLRCSPMKGHSHVYWYRQLPEEGLKFMVYLQKENIIDESGMPKERFSAEFPKEGPSILRIQQVVRGDSAAYFCASSPRTLTPYEQYFGPGTRLTVT.

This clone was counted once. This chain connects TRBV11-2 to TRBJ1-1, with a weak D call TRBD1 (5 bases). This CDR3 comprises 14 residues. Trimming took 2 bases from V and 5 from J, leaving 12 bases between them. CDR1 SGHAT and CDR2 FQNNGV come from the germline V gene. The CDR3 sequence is CASSLRREPTEAFF. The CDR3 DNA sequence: TGTGCCAGCAGCTTACGCAGGGAACCGACTGAAGCTTTCTTT.

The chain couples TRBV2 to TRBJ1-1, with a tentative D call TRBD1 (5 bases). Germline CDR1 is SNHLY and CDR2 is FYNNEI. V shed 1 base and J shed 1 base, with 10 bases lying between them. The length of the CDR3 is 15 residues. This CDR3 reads CASSEVTGGNTEAFF. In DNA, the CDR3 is TGTGCCAGCAGTGAAGTTACAGGAGGGAACACTGAAGCTTTCTTT.

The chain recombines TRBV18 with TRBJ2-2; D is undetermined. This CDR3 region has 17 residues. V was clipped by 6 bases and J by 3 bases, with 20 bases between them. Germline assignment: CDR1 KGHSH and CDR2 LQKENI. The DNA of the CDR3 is TGTGCCAGCTCTGTTGCCGGAACACCTGGGTACACCGGGGAGCTGTTTTTT. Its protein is CASSVAGTPGYTGELFF.

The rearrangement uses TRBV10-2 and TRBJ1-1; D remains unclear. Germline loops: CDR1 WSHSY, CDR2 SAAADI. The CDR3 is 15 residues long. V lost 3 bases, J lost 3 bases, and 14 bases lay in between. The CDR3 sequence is CASSDLGPRDTEAFF. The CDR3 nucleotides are TGCGCCAGCAGTGATTTGGGCCCGAGGGACACTGAAGCTTTCTTT.

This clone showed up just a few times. The CDR3 region has the DNA TGTGCCAGCTCAACGGGACAGGGTGGAGGCTACACCTTC. Its protein is CASSTGQGGGYTF. The chain couples TRBV18 to TRBJ1-2, with TRBD1 matching 9 bases. The CDR3 loop spans 13 amino acids. V lost 5 bases and J lost 8; bases outside the gene matches: 6. The germline V gene encodes CDR1 KGHSH and CDR2 LQKENI.

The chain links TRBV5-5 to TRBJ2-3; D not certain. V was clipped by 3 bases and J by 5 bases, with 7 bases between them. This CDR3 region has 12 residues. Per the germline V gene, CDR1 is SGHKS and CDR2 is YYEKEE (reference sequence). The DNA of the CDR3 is TGTGCCAGCAGCTCTATGTTAGATACGCAGTATTTT. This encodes CASSSMLDTQYF.

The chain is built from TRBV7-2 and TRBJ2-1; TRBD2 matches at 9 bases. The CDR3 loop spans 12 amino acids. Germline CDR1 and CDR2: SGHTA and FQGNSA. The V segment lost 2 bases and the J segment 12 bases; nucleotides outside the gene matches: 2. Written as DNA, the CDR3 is TGTGCCAGCAGCTTAATGCGGGAGGGGCAGTTCTTC. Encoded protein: CASSLMREGQFF.

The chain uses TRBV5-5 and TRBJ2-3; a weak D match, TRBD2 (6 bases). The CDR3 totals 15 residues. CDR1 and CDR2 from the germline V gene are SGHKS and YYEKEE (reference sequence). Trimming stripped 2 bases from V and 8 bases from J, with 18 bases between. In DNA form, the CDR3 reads TGTGCCAGCAGCTTAGGAGGGGTGAATGGAGCTACGCAGTATTTT. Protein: CASSLGGVNGATQYF.

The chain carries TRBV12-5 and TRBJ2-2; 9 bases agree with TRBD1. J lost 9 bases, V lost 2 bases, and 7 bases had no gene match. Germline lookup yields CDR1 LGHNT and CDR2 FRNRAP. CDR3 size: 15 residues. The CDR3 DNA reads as TGTGCTAGTGGTTTGTCGACAGGGGGTTACCGGGAGCTGTTTTTT. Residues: CASGLSTGGYRELFF. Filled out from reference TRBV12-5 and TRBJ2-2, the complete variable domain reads DARVTQTPRHKVTEMGQEVTMRCQPILGHNTVFWYRQTMMQGLELLAYFRNRAPLDDSGMPKDRFSAEMPDATLATLKIQPSEPRDSAVYFCASGLSTGGYRELFFGEGSRLTVL.

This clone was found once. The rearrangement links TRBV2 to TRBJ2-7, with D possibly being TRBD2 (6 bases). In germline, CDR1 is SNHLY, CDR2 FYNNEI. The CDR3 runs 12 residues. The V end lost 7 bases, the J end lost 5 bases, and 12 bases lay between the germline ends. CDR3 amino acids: CASTPTRDEQYF. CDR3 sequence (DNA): TGTGCCAGCACCCCGACTAGAGACGAGCAGTACTTC.

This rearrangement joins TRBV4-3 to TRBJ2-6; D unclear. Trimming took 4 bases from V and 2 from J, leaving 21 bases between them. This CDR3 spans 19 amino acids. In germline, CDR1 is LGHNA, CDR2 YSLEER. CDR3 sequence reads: CASSLGYRHLATGANVLTF. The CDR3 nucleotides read TGCGCCAGCAGCCTAGGTTATCGACACCTGGCCACTGGGGCCAACGTCCTGACTTTC.

The CDR3 nucleotides are TGTGCCAGCAGTGAAGAAGCTAGCGGATTAGACGAGCAGTACTTC. This sequence encodes CASSEEASGLDEQYF. The rearrangement joins TRBV6-1 to TRBJ2-7; 7 bases fit TRBD2. CDR1 and CDR2 from the germline V gene are MNHNS and SASEGT. The CDR3 is 15 amino acids. V lost 1 base to trimming and J lost 5 bases; unmatched junction nucleotides: 8.

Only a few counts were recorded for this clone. CDR3 in amino acids: CASSLIRTGGETQYF. In nucleotides, the CDR3 is TGTGCCAGCAGCCTAATACGTACTGGGGGGGAGACCCAGTACTTC. This chain links TRBV7-8 with TRBJ2-5; D perhaps matches TRBD2 (6 bases). This CDR3 comprises 15 residues. In germline, CDR1 is SGHVS, CDR2 FQNEAQ. Trimming left V 5 bases short and J 5 bases short, with 18 bases between.

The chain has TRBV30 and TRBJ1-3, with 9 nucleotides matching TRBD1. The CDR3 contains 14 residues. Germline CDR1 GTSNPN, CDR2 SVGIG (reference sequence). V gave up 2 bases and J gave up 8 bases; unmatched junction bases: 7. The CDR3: CAWSPDRGLHTIYF. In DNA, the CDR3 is TGTGCCTGGAGTCCGGACAGGGGTCTTCACACCATATATTTT. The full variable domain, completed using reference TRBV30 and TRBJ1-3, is SQTIHQWPATLVQPVGSPLSLECTVEGTSNPNLYWYRQAAGRGLQLLFYSVGIGQISSEVPQNLSASRPQDRQFILSSKKLLLSDSGFYLCAWSPDRGLHTIYFGEGSWLTVV.

The CDR3 is CASSQEGQGDGYTF. In nucleotides, the CDR3 is TGCGCCAGCAGCCAGGAGGGACAGGGGGACGGCTACACCTTC. This chain connects TRBV4-3 to TRBJ1-2; 11 nucleotides match TRBD1. Germline trimming cut 3 bases from V and 8 bases from J; bases unmatched to any gene: 5. The CDR3 runs 14 residues. CDR1 LGHNA and CDR2 YSLEER come from the germline V gene.

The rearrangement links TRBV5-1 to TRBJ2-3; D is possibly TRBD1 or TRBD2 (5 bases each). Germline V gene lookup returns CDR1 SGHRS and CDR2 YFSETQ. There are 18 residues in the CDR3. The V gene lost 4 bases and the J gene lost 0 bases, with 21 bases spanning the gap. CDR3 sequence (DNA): TGCGCCAGCAGCCTGGGGCTAGAGCTTTGGAGGAGCACAGATACGCAGTATTTT. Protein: CASSLGLELWRSTDTQYF.